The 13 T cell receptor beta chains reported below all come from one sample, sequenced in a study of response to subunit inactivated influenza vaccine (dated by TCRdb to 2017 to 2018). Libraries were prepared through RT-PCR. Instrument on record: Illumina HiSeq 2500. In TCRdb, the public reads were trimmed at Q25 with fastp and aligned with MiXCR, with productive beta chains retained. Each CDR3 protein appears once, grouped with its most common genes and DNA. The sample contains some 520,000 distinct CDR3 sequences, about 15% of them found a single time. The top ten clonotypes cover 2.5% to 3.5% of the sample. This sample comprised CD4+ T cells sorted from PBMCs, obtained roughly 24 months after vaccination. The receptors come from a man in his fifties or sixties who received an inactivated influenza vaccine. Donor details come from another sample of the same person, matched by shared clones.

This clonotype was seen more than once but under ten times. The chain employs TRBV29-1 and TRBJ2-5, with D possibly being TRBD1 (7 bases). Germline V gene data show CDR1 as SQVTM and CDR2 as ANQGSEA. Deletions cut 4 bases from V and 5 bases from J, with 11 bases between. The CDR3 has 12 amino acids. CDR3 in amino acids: CSVVPGGETQYF. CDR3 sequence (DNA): TGCAGCGTTGTCCCAGGGGGGGAGACCCAGTACTTC.

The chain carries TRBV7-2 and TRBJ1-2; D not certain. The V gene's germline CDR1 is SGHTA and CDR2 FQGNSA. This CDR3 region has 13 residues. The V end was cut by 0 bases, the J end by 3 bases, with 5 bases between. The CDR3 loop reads CASSLAAYYGYTF. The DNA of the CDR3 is TGTGCCAGCAGCTTAGCAGCCTACTATGGCTACACCTTC. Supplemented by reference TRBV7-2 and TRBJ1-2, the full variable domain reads GAGVSQSPSNKVTEKGKDVELRCDPISGHTALYWYRQSLGQGLEFLIYFQGNSAPDKSGLPSDRFSAERTGGSVSTLTIQRTQQEDSAVYLCASSLAAYYGYTFGSGTRLTVV.

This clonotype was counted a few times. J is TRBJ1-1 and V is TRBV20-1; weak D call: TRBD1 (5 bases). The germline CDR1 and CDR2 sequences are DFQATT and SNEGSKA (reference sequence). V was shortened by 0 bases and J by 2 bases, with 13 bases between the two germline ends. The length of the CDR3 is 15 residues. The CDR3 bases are TGCAGTGCTAGAGATCTATTTGGGGGTAACACTGAAGCTTTCTTT. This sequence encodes CSARDLFGGNTEAFF.

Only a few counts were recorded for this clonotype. CDR3 sequence: CASSSPGGTLNIQYF. The CDR3 DNA sequence: TGTGCCAGCAGTTCACCTGGCGGGACCTTAAACATTCAGTACTTC. V usage is TRBV28 and J usage is TRBJ2-4, with a tentative D call TRBD2 (6 bases). Germline CDR1 and CDR2: MDHEN and SYDVKM. This CDR3 is 15 amino acids long. The V and J ends lost 4 bases and 6 bases respectively, with 16 bases between them.

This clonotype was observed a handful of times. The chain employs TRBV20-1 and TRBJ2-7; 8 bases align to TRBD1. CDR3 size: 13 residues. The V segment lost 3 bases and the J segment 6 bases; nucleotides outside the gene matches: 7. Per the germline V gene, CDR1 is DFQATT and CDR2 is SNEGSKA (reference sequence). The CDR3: CSARVGQAGEQYF. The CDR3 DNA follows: TGCAGTGCTAGGGTGGGACAGGCCGGCGAGCAGTACTTC.

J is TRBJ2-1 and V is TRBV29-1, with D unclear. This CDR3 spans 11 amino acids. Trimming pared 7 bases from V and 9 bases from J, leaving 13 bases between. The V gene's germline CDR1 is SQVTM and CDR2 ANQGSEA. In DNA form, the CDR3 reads TGCAGCGCCTCAGTGGGTGGTGAGCAGTTCTTC. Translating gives CSASVGGEQFF.

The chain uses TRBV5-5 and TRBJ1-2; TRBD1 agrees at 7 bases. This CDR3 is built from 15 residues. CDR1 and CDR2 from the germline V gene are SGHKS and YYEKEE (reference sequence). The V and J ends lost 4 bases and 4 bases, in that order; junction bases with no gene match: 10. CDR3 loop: CASSPVGGNPYGYTF. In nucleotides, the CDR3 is TGTGCCAGCAGCCCAGTAGGGGGCAATCCCTATGGCTACACCTTC.

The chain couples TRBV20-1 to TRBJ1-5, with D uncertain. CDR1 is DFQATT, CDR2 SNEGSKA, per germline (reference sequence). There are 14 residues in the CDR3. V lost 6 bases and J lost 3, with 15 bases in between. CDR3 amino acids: CSAARGHPNQPQHF. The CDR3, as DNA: TGCAGTGCAGCTCGAGGGCATCCCAATCAGCCCCAGCATTTT.

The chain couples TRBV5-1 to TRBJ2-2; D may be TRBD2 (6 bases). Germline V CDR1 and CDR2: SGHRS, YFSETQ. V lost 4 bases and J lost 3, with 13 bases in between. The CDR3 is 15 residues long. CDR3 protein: CASSVRRADTGELFF. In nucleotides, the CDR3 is TGCGCCAGCAGCGTACGGAGGGCTGACACCGGGGAGCTGTTTTTT.

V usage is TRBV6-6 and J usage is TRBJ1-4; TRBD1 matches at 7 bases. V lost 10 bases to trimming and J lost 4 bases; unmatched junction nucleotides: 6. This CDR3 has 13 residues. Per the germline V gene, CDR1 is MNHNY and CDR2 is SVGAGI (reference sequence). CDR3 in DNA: TGTGCCATCATGGGACAGATTAATGAAAAACTGTTTTTT. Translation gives CAIMGQINEKLFF.

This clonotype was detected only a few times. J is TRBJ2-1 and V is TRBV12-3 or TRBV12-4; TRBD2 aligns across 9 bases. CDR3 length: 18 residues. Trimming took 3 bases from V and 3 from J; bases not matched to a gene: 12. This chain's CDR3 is CASSLGRGGGVNYNEQFF. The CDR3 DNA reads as TGTGCCAGCAGTTTGGGACGGGGCGGGGGGGTCAACTACAATGAGCAGTTCTTC.

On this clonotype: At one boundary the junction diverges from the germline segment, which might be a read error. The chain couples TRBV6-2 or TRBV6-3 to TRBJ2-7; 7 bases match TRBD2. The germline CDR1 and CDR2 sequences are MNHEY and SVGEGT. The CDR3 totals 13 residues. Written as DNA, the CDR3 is TGTGCCAGCAGGGCGGGAGCCTCCCACGAGCAGTACTTC. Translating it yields CASRAGASHEQYF.

CDR3 sequence (DNA): TGCAGTGCAGAGGAGGCGGGTATCGGCTACACCTTC. It codes for CSAEEAGIGYTF. The V gene is TRBV20-1, the J gene TRBJ1-2; unclear D gene. Germline values: CDR1 DFQATT, CDR2 SNEGSKA (reference sequence). Trimming pared 6 bases from V and 8 bases from J, leaving 16 bases between. CDR3 length: 12 residues.